This T cell receptor (beta chain) comes out of a study of T cells after yellow fever vaccination. Study context: Where fractions had low cell numbers, libraries were prepared from them with the SMART-Seq v4 Ultra Low Input RNA kit.

This clonotype was observed once. The V end was cut by 2 bases, the J end by 5 bases, with 7 bases between. Germline V lookup: CDR1 DFQATT, CDR2 SNEGSKA (reference sequence). The CDR3 length is 11 residues. 5'RACE template switching generated TCR cDNA, adding a universal primer site and UMIs. One entry per CDR3 protein, called by TCRdb with MiXCR from the 5' RACE reads. The sample holds hundreds of thousands of distinct CDR3 sequences; less than 20% are singletons and the top ten take approximately 15%. This chain connects TRBV20-1 to TRBJ2-7; no reliable D call. This receptor was taken from a man younger than 35 who received the YFV17D yellow fever vaccine. The sample here was PBMCs, taken 5 to 6 days after the first yellow fever vaccination. The CDR3 region has the DNA TGCAGTGCTAGACCCCTAGACGAGCAGTACTTC. As protein: CSARPLDEQYF.